This T cell receptor beta chain was profiled in a study of T cells in Graves' hyperthyroidism and ophthalmopathy. Thyroid ultrasound, orbital computed tomography, clinical symptoms, and serum thyroxine and TRAb underpinned diagnoses. The CDR3 sequence is 21 residues long. Unmatched junction bases numbered 18, after V lost 0 bases and J lost 7 bases. In germline, CDR1 is MGHRA, CDR2 YSYEKL. TCR beta CDR3 region amplification was performed from RNA transcripts. TCR CDR3 regions were first amplified by RT-PCR with HTBI primers. TCRdb re-called the multiplex PCR reads through MiXCR, storing one row per CDR3 protein. This sample has fewer than 500,000 distinct CDR3 sequences, with around 13% found just once. This clonotype was observed a handful of times.

The sequenced material came from blood. The chain links TRBV4-1 to TRBJ2-4; 13 bases line up with TRBD2. This receptor was identified in a woman aged 25 to 39 with Graves' ophthalmopathy. CDR3 protein: CASSQDGQGLGLAGQYNIQYF. Here the CDR3 DNA reads TGCGCCAGCAGCCAAGATGGCCAAGGATTGGGACTAGCGGGGCAATATAACATTCAGTACTTC.